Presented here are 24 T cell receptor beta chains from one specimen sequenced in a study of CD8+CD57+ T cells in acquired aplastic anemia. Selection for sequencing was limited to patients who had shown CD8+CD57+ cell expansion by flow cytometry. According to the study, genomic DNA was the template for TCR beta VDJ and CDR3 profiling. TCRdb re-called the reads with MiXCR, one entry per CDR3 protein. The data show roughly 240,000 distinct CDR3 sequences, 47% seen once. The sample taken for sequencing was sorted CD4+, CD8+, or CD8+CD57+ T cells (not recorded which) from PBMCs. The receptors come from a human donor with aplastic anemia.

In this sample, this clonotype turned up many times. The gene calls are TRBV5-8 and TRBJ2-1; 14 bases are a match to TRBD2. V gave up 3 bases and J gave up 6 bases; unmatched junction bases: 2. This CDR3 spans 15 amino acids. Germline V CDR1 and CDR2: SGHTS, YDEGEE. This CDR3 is CASSWGTSGGNEQFF. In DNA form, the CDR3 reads TGTGCCAGCAGCTGGGGGACTAGCGGGGGCAATGAGCAGTTCTTC.

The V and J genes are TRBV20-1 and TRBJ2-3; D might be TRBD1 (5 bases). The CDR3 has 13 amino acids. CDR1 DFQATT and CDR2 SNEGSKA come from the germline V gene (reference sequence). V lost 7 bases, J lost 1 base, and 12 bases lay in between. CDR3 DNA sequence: TGCAGTGTTGCAAGGGGCGGCACAGATACGCAGTATTTT. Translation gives CSVARGGTDTQYF.

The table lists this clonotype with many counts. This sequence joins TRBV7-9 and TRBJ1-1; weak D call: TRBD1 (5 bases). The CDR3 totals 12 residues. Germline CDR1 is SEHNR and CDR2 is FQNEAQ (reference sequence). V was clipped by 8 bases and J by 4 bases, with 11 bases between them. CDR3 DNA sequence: TGTGCCAGCTTCGGGGGGAGCACTGAAGCTTTCTTT. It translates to CASFGGSTEAFF.

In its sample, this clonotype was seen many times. DNA of the CDR3: TGTGCCAGCAGCTTGGGGTGGGGGGGCTTCGCTGAAGCTTTCTTT. This gives the protein CASSLGWGGFAEAFF. J is TRBJ1-1 and V is TRBV5-8; D is perhaps TRBD1 (6 bases). V lost 0 bases to trimming and J lost 6 bases, with 15 bases between them. The CDR3 has 15 amino acids. Germline CDR1 reads SGHTS; CDR2 reads YDEGEE.

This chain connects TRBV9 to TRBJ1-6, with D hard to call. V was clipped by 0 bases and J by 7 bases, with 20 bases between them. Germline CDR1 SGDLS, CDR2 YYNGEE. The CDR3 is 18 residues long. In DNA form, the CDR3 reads TGTGCCAGCAGCGTAGATTTGGGTATCGGGATATTGAATTCACCCCTCCACTTT. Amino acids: CASSVDLGIGILNSPLHF.

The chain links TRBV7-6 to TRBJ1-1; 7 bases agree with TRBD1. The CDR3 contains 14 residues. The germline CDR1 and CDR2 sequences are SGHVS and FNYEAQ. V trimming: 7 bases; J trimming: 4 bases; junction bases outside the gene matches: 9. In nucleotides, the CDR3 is TGTGCCAGCACCCCGGGACAGAAGCGCACTGAAGCTTTCTTT. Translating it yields CASTPGQKRTEAFF.

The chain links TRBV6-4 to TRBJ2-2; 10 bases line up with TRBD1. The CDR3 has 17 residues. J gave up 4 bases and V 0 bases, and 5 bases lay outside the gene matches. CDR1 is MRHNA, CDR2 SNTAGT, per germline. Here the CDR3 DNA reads TGTGCCAGCAGTGACTCGAAGGGGGACAGGGGCACCGGGGAGCTGTTTTTT. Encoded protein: CASSDSKGDRGTGELFF.

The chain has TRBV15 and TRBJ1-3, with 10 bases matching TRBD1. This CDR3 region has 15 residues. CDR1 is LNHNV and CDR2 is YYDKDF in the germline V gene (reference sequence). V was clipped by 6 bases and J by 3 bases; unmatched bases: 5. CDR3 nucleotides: TGTGCCACCAGAGCGGGACAGGGGTTTGGAAACACCATATATTTT. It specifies CATRAGQGFGNTIYF.

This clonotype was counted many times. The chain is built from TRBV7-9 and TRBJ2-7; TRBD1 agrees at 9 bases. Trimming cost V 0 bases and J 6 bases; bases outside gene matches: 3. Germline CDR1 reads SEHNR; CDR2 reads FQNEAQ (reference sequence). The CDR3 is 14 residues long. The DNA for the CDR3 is TGTGCCAGCAGCTTAGCCTCGGACAGGGGCGAGCAGTACTTC. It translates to CASSLASDRGEQYF.

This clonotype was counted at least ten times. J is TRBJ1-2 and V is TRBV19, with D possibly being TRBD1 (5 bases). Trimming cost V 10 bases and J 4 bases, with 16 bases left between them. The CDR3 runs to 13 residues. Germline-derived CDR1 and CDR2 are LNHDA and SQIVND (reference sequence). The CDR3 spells CAIVGTLGYGYTF. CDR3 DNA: TGTGCCATCGTAGGGACGCTCGGCTATGGCTACACCTTC.

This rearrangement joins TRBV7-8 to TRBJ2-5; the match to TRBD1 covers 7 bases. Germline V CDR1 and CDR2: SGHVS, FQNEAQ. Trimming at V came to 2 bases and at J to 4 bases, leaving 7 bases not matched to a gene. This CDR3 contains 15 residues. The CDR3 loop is CASSLTGQVGETQYF. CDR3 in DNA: TGTGCCAGCAGCTTAACCGGACAGGTGGGAGAGACCCAGTACTTC.

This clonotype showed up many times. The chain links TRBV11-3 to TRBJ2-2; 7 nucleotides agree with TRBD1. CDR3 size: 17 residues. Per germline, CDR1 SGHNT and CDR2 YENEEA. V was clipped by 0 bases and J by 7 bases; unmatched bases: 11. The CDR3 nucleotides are TGTGCCAGCAGCTTAGATGCCGGGACAGCCTCTGGCGGGGAGCTGTTTTTT. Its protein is CASSLDAGTASGGELFF.

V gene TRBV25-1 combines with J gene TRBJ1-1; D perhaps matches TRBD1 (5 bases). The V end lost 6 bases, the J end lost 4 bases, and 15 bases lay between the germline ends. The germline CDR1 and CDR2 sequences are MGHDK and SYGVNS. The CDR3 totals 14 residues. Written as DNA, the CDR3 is TGTGCCAGCAGCGGGGGGGGGGAGGGCACTGAAGCTTTCTTT. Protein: CASSGGGEGTEAFF.

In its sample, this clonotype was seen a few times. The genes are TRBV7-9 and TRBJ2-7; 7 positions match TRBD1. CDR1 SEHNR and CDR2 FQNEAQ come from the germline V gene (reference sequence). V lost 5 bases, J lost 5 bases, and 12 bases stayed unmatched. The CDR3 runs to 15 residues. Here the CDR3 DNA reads TGTGCCAGCAGCCTAAGGTATGACAGGGACAACGAGCAGTACTTC. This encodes CASSLRYDRDNEQYF.

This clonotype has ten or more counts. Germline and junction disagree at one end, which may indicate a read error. This chain's CDR3 is CASSDLGHQSQHF. DNA for the CDR3: TGTGCCAGCAGTGACCTAGGACATCAGTCCCAGCATTTT. This chain uses TRBV6-1 with TRBJ1-5; TRBD1 is a possible D gene (5 bases). The CDR3 is made up of 13 amino acids. Germline V CDR1 and CDR2: MNHNS, SASEGT.

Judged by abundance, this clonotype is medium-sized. CDR3 DNA sequence: TGTGCCAGCAGCTTGAAGGCCAGTCTTGTTTACGAGCAGTACTTC. Protein product: CASSLKASLVYEQYF. The chain joins TRBV7-8 to TRBJ2-7; no clear D gene. In germline, CDR1 is SGHVS, CDR2 FQNEAQ. V shed 3 bases and J shed 4 bases, with 16 bases lying between them. The CDR3 totals 15 residues.

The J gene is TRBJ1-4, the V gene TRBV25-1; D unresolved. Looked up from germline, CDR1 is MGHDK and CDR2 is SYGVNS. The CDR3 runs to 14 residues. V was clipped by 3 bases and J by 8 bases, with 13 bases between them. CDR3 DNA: TGTGCCAGCAGTGAGTTTTCGGTCGGAGAAAAACTGTTTTTT. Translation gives CASSEFSVGEKLFF.

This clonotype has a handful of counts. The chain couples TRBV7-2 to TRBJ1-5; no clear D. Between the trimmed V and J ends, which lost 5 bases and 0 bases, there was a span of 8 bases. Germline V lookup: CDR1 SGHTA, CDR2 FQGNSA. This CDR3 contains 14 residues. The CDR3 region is CASSPTSSNQPQHF. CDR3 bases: TGTGCCAGCAGCCCGACAAGTAGCAATCAGCCCCAGCATTTT.

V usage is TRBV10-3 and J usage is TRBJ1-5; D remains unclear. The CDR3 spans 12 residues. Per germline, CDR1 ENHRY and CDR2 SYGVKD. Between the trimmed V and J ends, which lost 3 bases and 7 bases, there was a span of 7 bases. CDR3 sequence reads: CAISDREQPQHF. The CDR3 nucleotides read TGTGCCATCAGTGACCGTGAACAGCCCCAGCATTTT.

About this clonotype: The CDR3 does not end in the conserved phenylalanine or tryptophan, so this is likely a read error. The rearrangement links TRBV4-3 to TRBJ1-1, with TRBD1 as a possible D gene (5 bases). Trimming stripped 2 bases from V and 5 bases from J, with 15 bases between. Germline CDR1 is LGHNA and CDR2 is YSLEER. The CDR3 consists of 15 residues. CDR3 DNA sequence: TGCGCCAGCAGCCAAAGGGGATGGGGGAGTACTGAAGCTTTCCTT. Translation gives CASSQRGWGSTEAFL.

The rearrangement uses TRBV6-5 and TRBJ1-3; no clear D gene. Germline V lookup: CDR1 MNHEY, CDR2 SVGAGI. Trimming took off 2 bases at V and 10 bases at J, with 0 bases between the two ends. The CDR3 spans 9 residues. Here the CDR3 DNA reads TGTGCCAGCAGTTACACCATATATTTT. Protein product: CASSYTIYF.

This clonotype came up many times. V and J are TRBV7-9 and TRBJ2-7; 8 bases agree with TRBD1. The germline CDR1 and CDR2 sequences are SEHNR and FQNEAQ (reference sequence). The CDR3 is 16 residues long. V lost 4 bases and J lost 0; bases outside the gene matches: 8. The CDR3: CASSSPDRDPSYEQYF. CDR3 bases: TGTGCCAGCAGCTCCCCGGACAGGGACCCCTCCTACGAGCAGTACTTC.

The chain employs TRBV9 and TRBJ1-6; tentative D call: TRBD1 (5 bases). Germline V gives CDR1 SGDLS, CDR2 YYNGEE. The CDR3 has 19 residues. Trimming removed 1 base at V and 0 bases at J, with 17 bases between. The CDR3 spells CASSVTLGTSSSYNSPLHF. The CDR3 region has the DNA TGTGCCAGCAGCGTAACCCTGGGGACGTCAAGCTCCTATAATTCACCCCTCCACTTT.

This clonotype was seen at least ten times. CDR3 DNA sequence: TGTGCCAGCAGTGAAATGAACACCGGGGAGCTGTTTTTT. Translating it yields CASSEMNTGELFF. This sequence joins TRBV6-4 and TRBJ2-2; D is unresolved. Trimming removed 3 bases from V and 1 base from J, with 3 bases in between. This CDR3 region has 13 residues. CDR1 is MRHNA and CDR2 is SNTAGT in the germline V gene.